The clone carrying this T cell receptor (beta chain) was observed at least ten times. The junction shows a germline mismatch at one end, possibly a read error. The CDR3 contains 14 residues. Germline CDR1 MNHNS, CDR2 SASEGT. MiXCR, run by TCRdb on the RT-PCR reads, gives a single entry per CDR3 protein. The sample has about 700,000 distinct CDR3 sequences, around 14% seen once. Sequencing was done on a sample of memory CD4+ T cells from blood. The clonotype was recovered from a female donor in good health, serving as a healthy control. V usage is TRBV6-1 and J usage is TRBJ1-5; weak D call: TRBD1 (6 bases). DNA of the CDR3: TGTGCCAGCACTGAACAGGGTTCCAATCAGCCCCAGCATTTT. Its protein product is CASTEQGSNQPQHF.